This T cell receptor beta chain derives from a study of T-cell reconstitution after alpha-beta-depleted transplantation in children. As it was prepared, the TCRbeta library received unique molecular identifiers. One entry per CDR3 protein results from TCRdb running MiXCR on the PCR reads. Of about 190,000 distinct CDR3 sequences in the sample, approximately 12% were seen once. Deletions cut 1 base from V and 6 bases from J, with 13 bases between. Germline lookup yields CDR1 SGHVS and CDR2 FQNEAQ. There are 15 residues in the CDR3. This clonotype showed up many times. This TCR derives from a boy aged 2 to 10 with acute myeloid leukemia, due to receive a stem cell transplant. The V and J genes are TRBV7-8 and TRBJ2-1; possible D gene TRBD1, 5 bases. The material sequenced was PBMCs, taken before TCRalphabeta/CD19-depleted stem cell transplant. The DNA for the CDR3 is TGTGCCAGCAGCTTAGGGGTCTCAACAGGCAATGAGCAGTTCTTC. Translating it yields CASSLGVSTGNEQFF. Full variable domain (missing parts from reference TRBV7-8 and TRBJ2-1): GAGVSQSPRYKVAKRGQDVALRCDPISGHVSLFWYQQALGQGPEFLTYFQNEAQLDKSGLPSDRFFAERPEGSVSTLKIQRTQQEDSAVYLCASSLGVSTGNEQFFGPGTRLTVL.